This T cell receptor (beta chain) was documented in a study of OX40 agonist ivuxolimab in advanced cancers. This CDR3 comprises 14 residues. CDR1 SGHKS and CDR2 YYEKEE come from the germline V gene (reference sequence). The V and J ends lost 0 bases and 3 bases respectively, with 10 bases between them. Generated by immunoSEQ multiplex PCR, the TCRdb table keeps only in-frame clones and is missing some. The sample holds about 62,000 clones, 75% to 85% seen once. Specimen: CD4+ or CD8+ T cells sorted from blood, collected in a trial of the OX40 agonist ivuxolimab. The chain couples TRBV5-5 to TRBJ2-7; maybe TRBD2 (6 bases). This sequence was found in an adult with an advanced solid tumor such as melanoma, head and neck, liver or kidney cancer. CDR3 nucleotides: TGTGCCAGCAGCTTGGAATTCGGGGGCTACGAGCAGTACTTC. It specifies CASSLEFGGYEQYF.